Following are 8 T cell receptor beta chains from one sample sequenced in a study of OX40 agonist ivuxolimab in advanced cancers. Assay: immunoSEQ multiplex PCR; the TCRdb copy retains only in-frame clones and omits some. Altogether about 46,000 clones are present, roughly four fifths being singletons, with the ten largest covering about 3%. Material: CD4+ or CD8+ T cells sorted from blood, obtained in a trial of the OX40 agonist ivuxolimab. These receptors were obtained from an adult with an advanced solid tumor such as melanoma, head and neck, liver or kidney cancer.

In this sample, this clone turned up once. The chain uses TRBV28 and TRBJ1-6; no reliable D call. The CDR3 is 15 amino acids. The V end was cut by 7 bases, the J end by 7 bases, with 17 bases between. From germline, CDR1 is MDHEN and CDR2 SYDVKM. The CDR3 here is CASTPRRTENSPLHF. The CDR3, as DNA: TGTGCCAGCACCCCTCGAAGGACGGAGAATTCACCCCTCCACTTT.

This chain joins TRBV18 and TRBJ2-5; TRBD1 might be the D (5 bases). Germline CDR1 reads KGHSH; CDR2 reads LQKENI. V was shortened by 4 bases and J by 2 bases, with 11 bases between the two germline ends. The CDR3 runs to 14 residues. As DNA, the CDR3 is TGTGCCAGCTCACAAGACAGCACACAAGAGACCCAGTACTTC. It encodes CASSQDSTQETQYF.

The CDR3 nucleotides are TGTGCCAGCAGCCCTCAGTACGAGCAGTACTTC. Amino acid sequence: CASSPQYEQYF. This rearrangement joins TRBV6-1 to TRBJ2-7; D is unclear. The CDR3 has 11 amino acids. Trimming removed 6 bases at V and 4 bases at J, with 7 bases between. Germline CDR1 is MNHNS and CDR2 is SASEGT.

This clone was detected once. The chain combines TRBV11-2 with TRBJ2-2, with D possibly matching TRBD1 (5 bases). The V and J ends lost 6 bases and 6 bases respectively, with 11 bases between them. CDR1 is SGHAT and CDR2 is FQNNGV in the germline V gene. The CDR3 has 13 amino acids. CDR3 DNA sequence: TGTGCCAGCAGTCAAACAGGTTCCGGGGAGCTGTTTTTT. Amino acids: CASSQTGSGELFF.

The chain links TRBV15 to TRBJ2-6, with unresolved D. This CDR3 is 16 amino acids long. Between the trimmed V and J ends, which lost 3 bases and 1 base, there was a span of 10 bases. Germline V gene data show CDR1 as LNHNV and CDR2 as YYDKDF (reference sequence). For the CDR3, the DNA is TGTGCCACCAGCAGGGATCGCCCGTCTGGGGCCAACGTCCTGACTTTC. It yields the protein CATSRDRPSGANVLTF.

The chain is built from TRBV20-1 and TRBJ2-1; D gene ambiguous. V was pared by 6 bases and J by 5 bases, with 5 bases between. Germline V gene sequence: CDR1 DFQATT, CDR2 SNEGSKA (reference sequence). This CDR3 has 10 amino acids. The chain's CDR3 is CSALNNEQFF. The CDR3 DNA follows: TGCAGTGCCCTCAACAATGAGCAGTTCTTC.

The V call is TRBV4-1, the J call TRBJ2-7; D perhaps matches TRBD1 (6 bases). The CDR3 loop spans 17 amino acids. Germline V gene data show CDR1 as MGHRA and CDR2 as YSYEKL. The germline V and J ends were trimmed by 2 bases and 6 bases, with 23 bases remaining between them. DNA of the CDR3: TGCGCCAGCAGCCAATTCCTAATTCAGGGGACCCGACCCGAGCAGTACTTC. Translating gives CASSQFLIQGTRPEQYF.

V and J are TRBV6-5 and TRBJ1-5; D is unresolved. The germline CDR1 and CDR2 sequences are MNHEY and SVGAGI. The ends were cut back, 6 bases at V and 4 bases at J, with 10 bases in the middle. This CDR3 comprises 13 residues. Here the CDR3 DNA reads TGTGCCAGCAGCAGAGACGGGAATCAGCCCCAGCATTTT. Encoded protein: CASSRDGNQPQHF.